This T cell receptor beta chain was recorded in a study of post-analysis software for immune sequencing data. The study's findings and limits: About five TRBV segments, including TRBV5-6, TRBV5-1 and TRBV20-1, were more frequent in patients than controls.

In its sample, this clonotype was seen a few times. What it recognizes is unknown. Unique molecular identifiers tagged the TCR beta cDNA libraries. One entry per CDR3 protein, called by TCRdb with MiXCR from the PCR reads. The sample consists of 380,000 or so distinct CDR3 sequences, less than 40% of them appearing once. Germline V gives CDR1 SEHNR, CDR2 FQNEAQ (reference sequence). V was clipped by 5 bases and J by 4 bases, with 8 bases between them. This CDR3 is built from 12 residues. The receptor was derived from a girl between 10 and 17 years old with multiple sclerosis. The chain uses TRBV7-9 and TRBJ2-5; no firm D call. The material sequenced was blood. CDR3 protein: CASSPNTETQYF. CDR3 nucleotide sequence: TGTGCCAGCAGCCCAAACACAGAGACCCAGTACTTC.